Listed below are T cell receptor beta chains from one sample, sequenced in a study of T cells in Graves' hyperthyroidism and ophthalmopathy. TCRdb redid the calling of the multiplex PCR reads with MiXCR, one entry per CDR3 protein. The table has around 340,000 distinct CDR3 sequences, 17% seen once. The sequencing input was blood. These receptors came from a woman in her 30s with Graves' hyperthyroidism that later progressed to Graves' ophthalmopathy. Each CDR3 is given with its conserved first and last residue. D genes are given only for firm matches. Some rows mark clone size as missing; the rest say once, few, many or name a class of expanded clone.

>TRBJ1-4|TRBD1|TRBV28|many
TGTGCCAGCAGTACAGGGGTCACCTTGAATGAAAAACTGTTTTTT
CASSTGVTLNEKLFF
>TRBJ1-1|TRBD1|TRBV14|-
TGTGCCAGCAGCCAAGAAGCAGGGGGCCTGTCAGCTTTCTTT
CASSQEAGGLSAFF
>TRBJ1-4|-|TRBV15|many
TGTGCCACCAGCAGAGATGGAGGTAATGAAAAACTGTTTTTT
CATSRDGGNEKLFF
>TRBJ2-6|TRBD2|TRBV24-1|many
TGTGCCACCAGTGATAGCGGGAGCCCCTTTTCAGGGGCCAACGTCCTGACTTTC
CATSDSGSPFSGANVLTF
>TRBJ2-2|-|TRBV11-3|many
TGTGCCAGCAGCCCCCGTAGTCAGGCCGGGGAGCTGTTTTTT
CASSPRSQAGELFF
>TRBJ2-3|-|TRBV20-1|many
TGCAGTGCTAGCTTGGCTGGCACAGATACGCAGTATTTT
CSASLAGTDTQYF
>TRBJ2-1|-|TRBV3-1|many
TGTGCCAGCAGTGGGGTTTCCCCGCGCCAGTTCTTC
CASSGVSPRQFF
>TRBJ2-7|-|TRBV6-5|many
TGTGCCAGCAGTTCACCTCGGACCCCCGTTGGCGAGCAGTACTTC
CASSSPRTPVGEQYF
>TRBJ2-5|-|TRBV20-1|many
TGCAGTGCTAGTTCAGAACTCCAAGAGACCCAGTACTTC
CSASSELQETQYF
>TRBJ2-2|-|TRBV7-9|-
TGTGCCAGCAGCGGAAGAGAACACGAAAGCAACACCGGGGAGCTGTTTTTT
CASSGREHESNTGELFF
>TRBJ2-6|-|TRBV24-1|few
TGTGCCACCAGACCGGGCTCTGGGGCCAACGTCCTGACTTTC
CATRPGSGANVLTF
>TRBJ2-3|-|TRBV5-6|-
TGTGCCAGCAGCCAAGTCGTTGTTACACATACGCAGTATTTT
CASSQVVVTHTQYF
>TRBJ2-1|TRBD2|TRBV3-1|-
TGTGCCAGCAGCCAGGCGGGGGTCCCGGGAGAAGACAATGAGCAGTTCTTC
CASSQAGVPGEDNEQFF
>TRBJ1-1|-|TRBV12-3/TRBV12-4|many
TGTGCCAGCAGTACAGGGCTGAACACTGAAGCTTTCTTT
CASSTGLNTEAFF
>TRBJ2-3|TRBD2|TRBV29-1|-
TGCAGCGTTGAGGGATGGACTAGCGGGGGGGCTTTGACGCAGTATTTT
CSVEGWTSGGALTQYF
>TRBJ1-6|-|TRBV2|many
TGTGCCAGCAGGGTAGGGCGGTCCTATAATTCACCCCTCCACTTT
CASRVGRSYNSPLHF
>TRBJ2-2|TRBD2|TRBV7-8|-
TGTGCCAGCAGCTTATTGGCGGGAGGGCCTTCGTACACCGGGGAGCTGTTTTTT
CASSLLAGGPSYTGELFF
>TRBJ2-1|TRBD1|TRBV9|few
TGTGCCAGCAGCCCTCGAGGGGACAGCTACAATGAGCAGTTCTTC
CASSPRGDSYNEQFF
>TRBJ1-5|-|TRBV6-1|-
TGTGCCAGCAGTGAATATTTGGGGTACAATCAGCCCCAGCATTTT
CASSEYLGYNQPQHF
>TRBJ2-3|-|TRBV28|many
TGTGCCAGCAGCGGGAGGGGACAGAGCACAGATACGCAGTATTTT
CASSGRGQSTDTQYF
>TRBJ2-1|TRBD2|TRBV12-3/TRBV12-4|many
TGTGCCAGCAGGCCAGGGACTAGCGCAGACAATGAGCAGTTCTTC
CASRPGTSADNEQFF
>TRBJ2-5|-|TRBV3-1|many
TGTGCCAGCAGCCAAGGAGGGGGGCGATCCGGAGAGACCCAGTACTTC
CASSQGGGRSGETQYF
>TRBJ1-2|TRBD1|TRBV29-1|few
TGCAGCGCTAGGGGGGGGGCACCGACAGGGGACTATGGCTACACCTTC
CSARGGAPTGDYGYTF
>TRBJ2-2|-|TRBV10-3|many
TGTGCCATCAGTTCGGAAAACACCGGGGAGCTGTTTTTT
CAISSENTGELFF
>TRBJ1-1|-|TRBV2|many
TGTGCCAGCAATCGGGGTCCCGCAATGAACACTGAAGCTTTCTTT
CASNRGPAMNTEAFF
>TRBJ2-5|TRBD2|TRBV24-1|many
TGTGCCACCAGTGATTTTCGAGCGGGGGGACAAGAGACCCAGTACTTC
CATSDFRAGGQETQYF